Below, 30 T cell receptor beta chains from the same sample are listed, as sequenced in a study of monozygotic twins with inflammatory bowel disease. TCRdb re-called the 5' RACE reads and shows each CDR3 protein once, DNA omitted. The sample data list about 420,000 distinct CDR3 sequences. Sequences were obtained from blood. Every receptor here comes from a human donor with ulcerative colitis or Crohn's disease, or a healthy co-twin of an affected twin (not recorded which).

V is TRBV20-1 and J is TRBJ1-1; TCRdb's D call of TRBD1 is untestable without DNA. Germline V gene lookup returns CDR1 DFQATT and CDR2 SNEGSKA (reference sequence). The CDR3 has 15 residues. The CDR3 region is CSAIQWGQGATEAFF.

The chain has TRBV12-3 or TRBV12-4 and TRBJ2-1. CDR3 length: 16 residues. The CDR3 here is CASSLGETSSYNEQFF.

The rearrangement joins TRBV6-1 to TRBJ1-1; the D call from TCRdb, TRBD1, cannot be confirmed without DNA. The CDR3 loop spans 17 amino acids. CDR1 and CDR2 (germline): MNHNS, SASEGT. CDR3 loop: CASRASRGQNMNTEAFF.

V gene TRBV7-3 combines with J gene TRBJ2-1; checking the TCRdb D call of TRBD2 is not possible without DNA. This CDR3 contains 16 residues. The germline V gene encodes CDR1 SGHTA and CDR2 FQGTGA. The chain's CDR3 is CASSLGRESPYNEQFF.

The V call is TRBV14, the J call TRBJ2-7; TCRdb picks TRBD2, but there is no DNA to check that call. The CDR3 extends over 13 amino acids. CDR1 is SGHDN and CDR2 is FVKESK in the germline V gene. CDR3: CASSQGLLHEQYF.

This chain joins TRBV5-1 and TRBJ2-5. Germline CDR1 reads SGHRS; CDR2 reads YFSETQ. This CDR3 is built from 14 residues. The CDR3 loop is CASSLERVSETQYF.

The V gene is TRBV18, the J gene TRBJ1-4. This CDR3 comprises 14 residues. Germline loops: CDR1 KGHSH, CDR2 LQKENI. CDR3 amino acids: CASSPVKNGEKLFF. Looking up the rest from reference TRBV18 and TRBJ1-4 gives the full variable domain: NAGVMQNPRHLVRRRGQEARLRCSPMKGHSHVYWYRQLPEEGLKFMVYLQKENIIDESGMPKERFSAEFPKEGPSILRIQQVVRGDSAAYFCASSPVKNGEKLFFGSGTQLSVL.

The V and J genes are TRBV10-3 and TRBJ2-3; the D call from TCRdb, TRBD2, cannot be confirmed without DNA. The CDR3 sequence is 17 residues long. Per germline, CDR1 ENHRY and CDR2 SYGVKD. CDR3 loop: CAIKGTSGVPSTDTQYF.

This rearrangement joins TRBV12-3 or TRBV12-4 to TRBJ2-5. CDR3 length: 11 residues. CDR3 region: CASSNSDTQYF.

This chain uses TRBV7-9 with TRBJ2-1; TCRdb selects TRBD2, and the lack of DNA leaves this call unchecked. CDR3 length: 16 residues. Germline CDR1 and CDR2: SEHNR and FQNEAQ (reference sequence). The CDR3 protein is CASSMSGSLGSHEQFF.

V and J are TRBV29-1 and TRBJ2-7; the D call from TCRdb, TRBD1, cannot be confirmed without DNA. This CDR3 is built from 12 residues. The germline gives CDR1 SQVTM, CDR2 ANQGSEA. CDR3 sequence reads: CSASTGVNEQYF.

The chain couples TRBV28 to TRBJ2-7. Germline assignment: CDR1 MDHEN and CDR2 SYDVKM. The CDR3 sequence is 13 residues long. This chain's CDR3 is CARYYSFSYEQYF.

V is TRBV7-2 and J is TRBJ1-2. From germline, CDR1 is SGHTA and CDR2 FQGNSA. The CDR3 sequence is 16 residues long. Here the CDR3 reads CASSLDVIVGMGGYTF. Complete variable domain (other parts from reference TRBV7-2 and TRBJ1-2): GAGVSQSPSNKVTEKGKDVELRCDPISGHTALYWYRQSLGQGLEFLIYFQGNSAPDKSGLPSDRFSAERTGGSVSTLTIQRTQQEDSAVYLCASSLDVIVGMGGYTFGSGTRLTVV.

The chain is built from TRBV3-1 and TRBJ2-7; the D gene TCRdb calls, TRBD2, cannot be checked with no DNA. The V gene's germline CDR1 is LGHDT and CDR2 YNNKEL (reference sequence). This CDR3 spans 13 amino acids. This CDR3 reads CASSRARTYEQYF.

The chain's CDR3 is CASSQAGLQVFSGYTF. V and J are TRBV4-1 and TRBJ1-2. In germline, CDR1 is MGHRA, CDR2 YSYEKL. The CDR3 has 16 residues.

The chain couples TRBV20-1 to TRBJ2-7; the D call of TRBD2 rests on TCRdb alone, since no DNA is present to check it. The CDR3 is 15 residues long. The V gene's germline CDR1 is DFQATT and CDR2 SNEGSKA (reference sequence). This chain's CDR3 is CSARKGLATAYEQYF.

V is TRBV2 and J is TRBJ2-2; the D call of TRBD2 rests on TCRdb alone, since no DNA is present to check it. Germline CDR1 and CDR2: SNHLY and FYNNEI. The CDR3 is 15 residues long. This chain's CDR3 is CASSMGLAGDGELFF.

The J gene is TRBJ2-1, the V gene TRBV18; as DNA is missing, the TRBD2 call by TCRdb cannot be tested. Looked up from germline, CDR1 is KGHSH and CDR2 is LQKENI. CDR3 length: 15 residues. The CDR3 loop is CASSPQAGGGSEQFF.

The chain uses TRBV7-2 and TRBJ1-1; TCRdb gives TRBD1 as the D gene, but with no DNA this cannot be confirmed. This CDR3 comprises 14 residues. CDR1 SGHTA and CDR2 FQGNSA come from the germline V gene. The CDR3: CASSPGDRGTEAFF. The variable domain in full, completed from reference TRBV7-2 and TRBJ1-1, reads GAGVSQSPSNKVTEKGKDVELRCDPISGHTALYWYRQSLGQGLEFLIYFQGNSAPDKSGLPSDRFSAERTGGSVSTLTIQRTQQEDSAVYLCASSPGDRGTEAFFGQGTRLTVV.

CDR3 loop: CASSLVGRSGNTIYF. The J gene is TRBJ1-3, the V gene TRBV5-8; TCRdb picks TRBD1, but there is no DNA to check that call. Germline values: CDR1 SGHTS, CDR2 YDEGEE. There are 15 residues in the CDR3.

The chain joins TRBV19 to TRBJ2-5; TCRdb names TRBD1, which stays unverified in the absence of DNA. The V gene's germline CDR1 is LNHDA and CDR2 SQIVND (reference sequence). The length of the CDR3 is 16 residues. CDR3 residues: CASSLGTGRYQETQYF.

This chain joins TRBV20-1 and TRBJ1-2. Germline V gene sequence: CDR1 DFQATT, CDR2 SNEGSKA (reference sequence). There are 12 residues in the CDR3. CDR3 sequence: CSAPDGSYGYTF.

CDR3 sequence reads: CASSLEGAGKETQYF. The rearrangement joins TRBV7-2 to TRBJ2-5; lacking DNA, the TRBD1 call made by TCRdb goes unchecked. Looked up from germline, CDR1 is SGHTA and CDR2 is FQGNSA. The CDR3 runs to 15 residues.

The V and J genes are TRBV6-2 or TRBV6-3 and TRBJ2-2; TCRdb names TRBD1, which stays unverified in the absence of DNA. The CDR3 is 15 residues long. From germline, CDR1 is MNHEY and CDR2 SVGEGT. The CDR3 is CASSRPGTITGELFF.

The chain is built from TRBV19 and TRBJ2-3. The CDR3 loop spans 12 amino acids. Germline loops: CDR1 LNHDA, CDR2 SQIVND (reference sequence). CDR3 sequence: CASSPKGDTQYF.

J is TRBJ1-3 and V is TRBV4-1; TCRdb lists TRBD1, though no DNA is available to test this call. This CDR3 is 16 amino acids long. CDR1 MGHRA and CDR2 YSYEKL come from the germline V gene. The CDR3 reads CASSQDQWTGAVTIYF.

The chain has TRBV20-1 and TRBJ2-1; the TCRdb D gene call, TRBD2, has no DNA to confirm it. The CDR3 loop spans 14 amino acids. Germline assignment: CDR1 DFQATT and CDR2 SNEGSKA (reference sequence). CDR3 protein: CSARLAGLANEQFF.

The J gene is TRBJ2-1, the V gene TRBV9; the D call of TRBD2 rests on TCRdb alone, since no DNA is present to check it. The CDR3 runs 15 residues. Germline loops: CDR1 SGDLS, CDR2 YYNGEE. CDR3: CASSAGLAGINEQFF.

The gene calls are TRBV20-1 and TRBJ1-2; TCRdb outputs TRBD1, but without DNA this stays unchecked. Germline V gene data show CDR1 as DFQATT and CDR2 as SNEGSKA (reference sequence). The CDR3 totals 14 residues. CDR3 sequence reads: CSARESEGVRGYTF.

The chain links TRBV29-1 to TRBJ2-7; TCRdb lists TRBD1, though no DNA is available to test this call. This CDR3 is 11 amino acids long. Germline CDR1 is SQVTM and CDR2 is ANQGSEA. This CDR3 reads CSVSSPGEQYF.